Reported below is one T cell receptor (beta chain). Generated by immunoSEQ multiplex PCR, the TCRdb table keeps only in-frame clones and is missing some. Of roughly 48,000 clones listed, approximately 92% are singletons. This CDR3 has 15 amino acids. Germline loops: CDR1 SGHTA, CDR2 FQGTGA. V was cut by 4 bases and J by 2 bases, with 14 bases left in between. The sample is drawn from a study of T cell changes during pregnancy in multiple sclerosis. The clonotype originates from a female donor with multiple sclerosis, enrolled in a pregnancy study. Sequenced here: CD4+ T cells from peripheral blood mononuclear cells, sampled in the third trimester of pregnancy. This chain connects TRBV7-3 to TRBJ2-5; D may be TRBD2 (5 bases). CDR3 sequence (DNA): TGTGCCAGCAGCTCCCTCGGACTCAAGCAAGAGACCCAGTACTTC. It codes for CASSSLGLKQETQYF.